This T cell receptor beta chain derives from a study of blood T cell repertoires in COVID-19. Study summary: From T cells, B-cell-depleted T cells, or PBMCs came the material, which was cDNA or gDNA.

Original handling: Amplification of reference gene primers was used by the study to estimate nucleated cell counts. TCRdb keeps only in-frame clones here, not all; method: immunoSEQ multiplex PCR. The V and J calls and clone size were taken over from that table, and D and trimming were inferred from the DNA. Of about 81,000 clones in the sample, approximately 90% were seen once. The count of this clone is one. This CDR3 has 14 amino acids. J lost 8 bases, V lost 3 bases, and 5 bases had no gene match. Germline V gene lookup returns CDR1 SGDLS and CDR2 YYNGEE. Participants spanned ages 18 to 89 years and resided in about two dozen US areas.

The rearrangement joins TRBV9 to TRBJ1-4; 9 bases line up with TRBD1. This sequence originates from a woman between 50 and 59 years old with acute COVID-19. Source material: PBMCs or T cells enriched from blood (not recorded which). The CDR3 loop is CASSGGQGREKLFF. Written as DNA, the CDR3 is TGTGCCAGCAGCGGCGGACAGGGGCGGGAAAAACTGTTTTTT.